A selection of T cell receptor beta chains follows, all from one sample in a study of blood T cell repertoires in COVID-19. TCRdb keeps only in-frame clones here, not all; method: immunoSEQ multiplex PCR. The sample includes about 59,000 clones, 70% to 75% of them seen just once. The sample consisted of peripheral blood. The receptor set was obtained from a woman aged 70-85 years with acute or convalescent COVID-19. CDR3s include the opening cysteine and the closing phenylalanine or tryptophan. The D gene is left open where the match is weak. A clone size is listed for some rows: how often the clone was seen (once, few, many), or a class if it is expanded.

abundance,j_gene,v_gene,d_gene,CDR3nt,CDR3aa
.,TRBJ1-2,TRBV30,.,TGTGCCTGGAGTGGCGCACCATTTAACTATGGCTACACCTTC,CAWSGAPFNYGYTF
.,TRBJ2-1,TRBV3-1/TRBV3-2,.,TGTGCCAGCAGCCCCATAGTAACCGCCGCCCATGAGCAGTTCTTC,CASSPIVTAAHEQFF
.,TRBJ2-1,TRBV4-1,.,TGCGCCAGCAGCCGAGCGGGGACAAGGGGAAGCTCCTACAATGAGCAGTTCTTC,CASSRAGTRGSSYNEQFF
.,TRBJ1-1,TRBV30,.,TGTGCCTGGAGGGCAGGGTTTGGGACTGAAGCTTTCTTT,CAWRAGFGTEAFF
.,TRBJ2-3,TRBV5-8,.,TGTGCCAGCAGCTTTCCAGGCAGGGACACAGATACGCAGTATTTT,CASSFPGRDTDTQYF
.,TRBJ2-2,TRBV6-1,.,TGTGCCAGCAGTGCCCGGGACTCAATTGGGGCGAACACCGGGGAGCTGTTTTTT,CASSARDSIGANTGELFF
.,TRBJ2-7,TRBV27,TRBD1,TGTGCCAGCAGTTTACTGGGACAGCAGGAGCAGTACTTC,CASSLLGQQEQYF
.,TRBJ1-1,TRBV5-1,.,TGCGCCAGCAGCCCCAGAGGACAGATGAACACTGAAGCTTTCTTT,CASSPRGQMNTEAFF
few,TRBJ2-1,TRBV5-4,.,TGTGCCAGCAGCTCTATAGTCTACAATGAGCAGTTCTTC,CASSSIVYNEQFF
.,TRBJ2-2,TRBV9,TRBD1,TGTGCCAGCAGCCCCCGACAGGGGAGCGCCGGGGAGCTGTTTTTT,CASSPRQGSAGELFF
.,TRBJ1-1,TRBV4-2,.,TGTGCCAGCAGTGCCACTACGAACACTGAAGCTTTCTTT,CASSATTNTEAFF
.,TRBJ1-6,TRBV19,.,TGTGCCAGTAGTAATTCGGGACATGCCCAAATCAATTCACCCCTCCACTTT,CASSNSGHAQINSPLHF
.,TRBJ2-7,TRBV4-1,.,TGCGCCAGCAGCCAAGGATTCGGGGGGCCCTTCTACGAGCAGTACTTC,CASSQGFGGPFYEQYF
.,TRBJ1-5,TRBV6-2/TRBV6-3,TRBD1,TGTGCCAGCCGTTCAGGACAGGCGGTAAATCAGCCCCAGCATTTT,CASRSGQAVNQPQHF
.,TRBJ2-4,TRBV6-1,.,TGTGCCAGCAGTGGATACCACCTACTAGCCAAAAACATTCAGTACTTC,CASSGYHLLAKNIQYF
.,TRBJ2-3,TRBV19,.,TGTGCCAGTAGTACCCTACCAGGCGATACGCAGTATTTT,CASSTLPGDTQYF
.,TRBJ2-3,TRBV5-6,.,TGTGCCAGCAGCTTGGCCCGAAGGGGGAGCACAGATACGCAGTATTTT,CASSLARRGSTDTQYF
.,TRBJ1-1,TRBV10-2,.,TGCGCCAGTACTACGTCGAACACTGAAGCTTTCTTT,CASTTSNTEAFF
.,TRBJ1-1,TRBV10-3,.,TGTGCCATCAGTGAGGCGGGAGCTTTGGCTTTCTTT,CAISEAGALAFF
.,TRBJ2-1,TRBV19,.,TGTGCCAGTAGGAGGGGGACGGACTCCTACAATGAGCAGTTCTTC,CASRRGTDSYNEQFF
few,TRBJ1-1,TRBV7-9,.,TGTGCCAGCAGCCCCGGCCGGGGGGAGAACACTGAAGCTTTCTTT,CASSPGRGENTEAFF
.,TRBJ2-7,TRBV11-2,.,TGTGCCAGCAGCTTATCCCTCGGTGGGGGGGCGCTTGGATACGAGCAGTACTTC,CASSLSLGGGALGYEQYF